A single sample is the source of the 27 T cell receptor beta chains below, sequenced in a study of CD8+CD57+ T cells in acquired aplastic anemia. The study profiled TCR beta VDJ and CDR3 using genomic DNA as template. TCRdb re-called the reads with MiXCR, one entry per CDR3 protein. The data contain about 160,000 distinct CDR3 sequences, roughly 48% of them singletons. The specimen was sorted CD4+, CD8+, or CD8+CD57+ T cells (not recorded which) from PBMCs. The receptors here all came from a human donor in good health.

The chain recombines TRBV7-8 with TRBJ1-5; no firm D call. The CDR3 is 14 residues long. Trimming cost V 1 base and J 7 bases, with 11 bases left between them. Per germline, CDR1 SGHVS and CDR2 FQNEAQ. The CDR3 protein is CASSLGRPNQPQHF. The CDR3 coding sequence is TGTGCCAGCAGCTTAGGCAGGCCCAACCAGCCCCAGCATTTT.

The chain carries TRBV19 and TRBJ2-7; a possible D gene is TRBD1 (7 bases). This CDR3 spans 14 amino acids. Trimming left V 2 bases short and J 0 bases short, with 8 bases between. The germline V gene has CDR1 LNHDA and CDR2 SQIVND (reference sequence). CDR3 amino acids: CASSIQGGSYEQYF. CDR3 DNA sequence: TGTGCCAGTAGTATACAGGGGGGCTCCTACGAGCAGTACTTC. Filled out from reference TRBV19 and TRBJ2-7, the complete variable domain reads DGGITQSPKYLFRKEGQNVTLSCEQNLNHDAMYWYRQDPGQGLRLIYYSQIVNDFQKGDIAEGYSVSREKKESFPLTVTSAQKNPTAFYLCASSIQGGSYEQYFGPGTRLTVT.

The chain combines TRBV20-1 with TRBJ2-7; a weak D match, TRBD2 (6 bases). The length of the CDR3 is 13 residues. Per the germline V gene, CDR1 is DFQATT and CDR2 is SNEGSKA (reference sequence). Trimming left V 5 bases short and J 5 bases short, with 16 bases between. This chain's CDR3 is CSAARVGRHEQYF. The CDR3, as DNA: TGCAGTGCTGCCAGAGTAGGGAGGCACGAGCAGTACTTC.

This clonotype was seen many times. The genes are TRBV7-2 and TRBJ2-2; perhaps TRBD1 as D (6 bases). The germline CDR1 and CDR2 sequences are SGHTA and FQGNSA. Deletions cut 5 bases from V and 5 bases from J, with 12 bases between. The CDR3 runs to 14 residues. The CDR3 here is CASSKNRVTGELFF. CDR3 DNA: TGTGCCAGCAGCAAAAACAGGGTTACCGGGGAGCTGTTTTTT.

The V gene is TRBV6-2 or TRBV6-3, the J gene TRBJ2-3, with a possible D match to TRBD2 (6 bases). Germline CDR1 is MNHEY and CDR2 is SVGEGT. Trimming took off 6 bases at V and 0 bases at J, with 16 bases between the two ends. The CDR3 sequence is 16 residues long. The DNA of the CDR3 is TGTGCCAGCAGCCCCCTGCGGGGAACTAGCACAGATACGCAGTATTTT. It codes for CASSPLRGTSTDTQYF.

The J gene is TRBJ2-5, the V gene TRBV2; TRBD2 agrees at 8 bases. From germline, CDR1 is SNHLY and CDR2 FYNNEI. V was clipped by 4 bases and J by 2 bases; unmatched bases: 3. The length of the CDR3 is 14 residues. The CDR3 DNA follows: TGTGCCAGCAGTGCACTAGCGGAGCAAGAGACCCAGTACTTC. Amino acid sequence: CASSALAEQETQYF.

The chain couples TRBV9 to TRBJ2-7; D unclear. CDR1 SGDLS and CDR2 YYNGEE come from the germline V gene. The V end lost 4 bases, the J end lost 2 bases, and 13 bases lay between the germline ends. The CDR3 extends over 14 amino acids. CDR3 region: CASSPTEAPYEQYF. CDR3 DNA: TGTGCCAGCAGCCCAACCGAGGCCCCCTACGAGCAGTACTTC.

The chain has TRBV29-1 and TRBJ2-1, with D maybe TRBD2 (6 bases). Germline V gene data show CDR1 as SQVTM and CDR2 as ANQGSEA. V was trimmed by 3 bases and J by 7 bases, leaving 19 bases between them. The CDR3 totals 15 residues. As DNA, the CDR3 is TGCAGCGTTGATGCCGGGCGGCGGGAAATAAATGAGCAGTTCTTC. This translates into CSVDAGRREINEQFF.

This clonotype was observed at least ten times. The J gene is TRBJ1-2, the V gene TRBV5-1; no definite D call. Germline V gene sequence: CDR1 SGHRS, CDR2 YFSETQ. Trimming cost V 0 bases and J 0 bases, with 6 bases left between them. The CDR3 spans 14 residues. CDR3 coding DNA: TGCGCCAGCAGCTTGGCCGGACCTAACTATGGCTACACCTTC. Its translation is CASSLAGPNYGYTF.

The rearrangement links TRBV14 to TRBJ1-4; D is unclear. The germline V and J ends were trimmed by 6 bases and 5 bases, with 7 bases remaining between them. The CDR3 length is 12 residues. Per germline, CDR1 SGHDN and CDR2 FVKESK. In nucleotides, the CDR3 is TGTGCCAGCAGGGGTATCAATGAAAAACTGTTTTTT. It yields the protein CASRGINEKLFF.

Many counts were recorded for this clonotype. V is TRBV7-9 and J is TRBJ1-5; D is uncertain. The CDR3 spans 12 residues. Per germline, CDR1 SEHNR and CDR2 FQNEAQ (reference sequence). V lost 5 bases, J lost 3 bases, and 5 bases lay in between. CDR3 bases: TGTGCCAGCAGCGATGACAATCAGCCCCAGCATTTT. Its protein is CASSDDNQPQHF.

This clonotype was seen at least ten times. The J gene is TRBJ2-2, the V gene TRBV5-1; possibly TRBD1 for D (6 bases). Per the germline V gene, CDR1 is SGHRS and CDR2 is YFSETQ. Trimming stripped 4 bases from V and 7 bases from J, with 17 bases between. The CDR3 covers 15 residues. In DNA form, the CDR3 reads TGCGCCAGCAGCCCTGGCGCGGCAGGGGACGGGGAGCTGTTTTTT. Translation gives CASSPGAAGDGELFF.

The chain links TRBV12-3 or TRBV12-4 to TRBJ2-2; the D is unclear. CDR3 length equals 13 residues. Trimming pared 3 bases from V and 4 bases from J, leaving 6 bases between. The CDR3 DNA follows: TGTGCCAGCAGTTTTAATCCCACCGGGGAGCTGTTTTTT. It codes for CASSFNPTGELFF.

The chain recombines TRBV19 with TRBJ1-5, with 8 nucleotides matching TRBD1. J was trimmed by 3 bases and V by 5 bases; bases with no gene match: 6. Germline-derived CDR1 and CDR2 are LNHDA and SQIVND (reference sequence). The CDR3 covers 15 residues. The CDR3 nucleotides are TGTGCCAGTAGTGCGCAGACAGGGGACAATCAGCCCCAGCATTTT. It encodes CASSAQTGDNQPQHF.

The chain has TRBV19 and TRBJ1-1; perhaps TRBD1 as D (5 bases). Germline V gene data show CDR1 as LNHDA and CDR2 as SQIVND (reference sequence). The CDR3 contains 19 residues. The germline V and J ends were trimmed by 6 bases and 0 bases, with 26 bases remaining between them. CDR3 protein: CASSPGLTTTDNMNTEAFF. CDR3 DNA sequence: TGTGCCAGTAGCCCGGGACTGACAACAACCGATAACATGAACACTGAAGCTTTCTTT.

In its sample, this clonotype was seen a few times. The V call is TRBV30, the J call TRBJ1-2; no clear D gene. Trimming took off 0 bases at V and 1 base at J, with 12 bases between the two ends. Germline CDR1 reads GTSNPN; CDR2 reads SVGIG (reference sequence). CDR3 length: 15 amino acids. The CDR3 sequence: CAWSVGRRDNYGYTF. The CDR3 DNA reads as TGTGCCTGGAGTGTAGGCAGACGAGATAACTATGGCTACACCTTC. The entire variable domain, with the rest obtained from reference TRBV30 and TRBJ1-2, is as follows: SQTIHQWPATLVQPVGSPLSLECTVEGTSNPNLYWYRQAAGRGLQLLFYSVGIGQISSEVPQNLSASRPQDRQFILSSKKLLLSDSGFYLCAWSVGRRDNYGYTFGSGTRLTVV.

To note about this clonotype: Sequence at one end of the junction differs from germline and may be a read error. The genes are TRBV5-1 and TRBJ1-2; D is unresolved. The CDR3 is made up of 14 amino acids. CDR1 SGHRS and CDR2 YFSETQ come from the germline V gene. The DNA of the CDR3 is TGCGCCAGCAGCGATTTTTCCAGTGACTATGGCTTCACCTTC. Translated: CASSDFSSDYGFTF.

In its sample, this clonotype was seen many times. This chain links TRBV9 with TRBJ2-7; D may be TRBD1 (6 bases). V was shortened by 1 base and J by 3 bases, with 8 bases between the two germline ends. The CDR3 is 13 amino acids. Germline-derived CDR1 and CDR2 are SGDLS and YYNGEE. The CDR3 sequence is CASSVTDSYEQYF. In nucleotides, the CDR3 is TGTGCCAGCAGCGTAACGGACAGCTACGAGCAGTACTTC.

The chain couples TRBV10-3 to TRBJ2-7; TRBD1 agrees at 8 bases. The germline CDR1 and CDR2 sequences are ENHRY and SYGVKD. The CDR3 covers 14 residues. Trimming removed 8 bases from V and 0 bases from J; junction bases left unmatched: 6. The CDR3 DNA is TGTGCCATCGCCTGGGGGACAGGCTCCTACGAGCAGTACTTC. It is translated as CAIAWGTGSYEQYF.

The V call is TRBV10-3, the J call TRBJ2-3; perhaps TRBD1 as D (5 bases). Germline CDR1 reads ENHRY; CDR2 reads SYGVKD. This CDR3 has 16 residues. Trimming took 10 bases from V and 0 from J, leaving 20 bases between them. The CDR3: CASSYLQGISTDTQYF. In nucleotides, the CDR3 is TGTGCCAGCAGCTACCTCCAGGGTATCAGCACAGATACGCAGTATTTT.

This clonotype was recorded a few times. The gene calls are TRBV5-5 and TRBJ2-2; no clear D gene. In germline, CDR1 is SGHKS, CDR2 YYEKEE (reference sequence). This CDR3 contains 15 residues. V was shortened by 4 bases and J by 0 bases, with 10 bases between the two germline ends. CDR3: CASSRWLPNTGELFF. The CDR3 nucleotides are TGTGCCAGCAGCCGTTGGCTTCCGAACACCGGGGAGCTGTTTTTT.

The chain uses TRBV4-3 and TRBJ2-7; 10 bases align to TRBD2. Germline V gene lookup returns CDR1 LGHNA and CDR2 YSLEER. This CDR3 has 15 residues. Losses at the gene ends were 1 base for V and 3 bases for J; bases not matched to a gene: 3. The DNA for the CDR3 is TGCGCCAGCAGCCAAGGACTAGCGGGTGACTACGAGCAGTACTTC. Residues: CASSQGLAGDYEQYF.

The rearrangement joins TRBV20-1 to TRBJ1-2, with a tentative D call TRBD1 (5 bases). V dropped 3 bases and J dropped 4 bases, with 18 bases sitting between them. Germline values: CDR1 DFQATT, CDR2 SNEGSKA (reference sequence). The CDR3 sequence is 15 residues long. For the CDR3, the DNA is TGCAGTGCTAGGACTGTGGGGGGGGAACCCTATGGCTACACCTTC. Translation: CSARTVGGEPYGYTF.

The sample holds a few counts of this clonotype. The chain carries TRBV29-1 and TRBJ2-3, with TRBD1 matching 8 bases. The germline V gene has CDR1 SQVTM and CDR2 ANQGSEA. J gave up 4 bases and V 6 bases, and 3 bases lay outside the gene matches. The CDR3 consists of 12 residues. The CDR3 DNA sequence: TGCAGCGTAGGACAGGGAGCAGATACGCAGTATTTT. Amino acid sequence: CSVGQGADTQYF.

The chain carries TRBV5-1 and TRBJ2-3, with D possibly matching TRBD2 (6 bases). CDR1 SGHRS and CDR2 YFSETQ come from the germline V gene. V shed 4 bases and J shed 0 bases, with 15 bases lying between them. CDR3 length: 16 residues. This CDR3 is CASSERAGPSTDTQYF. Here the CDR3 DNA reads TGCGCCAGCAGCGAGAGGGCGGGACCTAGCACAGATACGCAGTATTTT.

There are many counts of this clonotype. The CDR3: CASSLQGPNNSPLHF. The CDR3 DNA is TGTGCCAGCAGCTTACAGGGTCCCAATAATTCACCCCTCCACTTT. The J gene is TRBJ1-6, the V gene TRBV5-4; D perhaps matches TRBD1 (6 bases). From germline, CDR1 is SGHNT and CDR2 YYREEE (reference sequence). CDR3 length equals 15 residues. The V and J ends lost 2 bases and 5 bases respectively, with 11 bases between them.

The gene calls are TRBV29-1 and TRBJ2-1; no reliable D call. The CDR3 covers 9 residues. From germline, CDR1 is SQVTM and CDR2 ANQGSEA. Trimming removed 4 bases at V and 9 bases at J, with 4 bases between. The CDR3 coding sequence is TGCAGCGTTGGTGGTGAGCAGTTCTTC. Its translation is CSVGGEQFF.